These 10 T cell receptor beta chains were sequenced from one sample in a study of T cell repertoires in cytomegalovirus infection. Via MiXCR, TCRdb re-called the reads, giving one row per CDR3 protein. The sample records approximately 500,000 distinct CDR3 sequences, 11% being singletons. What was sequenced was PBMCs. Receptor source: a human donor in good health (CMV status not recorded). Some clones in this sample may be carry-over from other donors' samples.

V and J are TRBV3-1 and TRBJ1-1, with a tentative D call TRBD1 (6 bases). CDR3 size: 18 residues. Per germline, CDR1 LGHDT and CDR2 YNNKEL (reference sequence). Trimming took off 1 base at V and 3 bases at J, with 21 bases between the two ends. The CDR3 region is CASSQAGGHPKADTEAFF. The CDR3 DNA sequence: TGTGCCAGCAGCCAAGCCGGGGGGCACCCCAAAGCGGACACTGAAGCTTTCTTT.

This clonotype has a count of ten or more. The gene calls are TRBV28 and TRBJ1-4; D perhaps matches TRBD1 (6 bases). V was shortened by 7 bases and J by 8 bases, with 17 bases between the two germline ends. The CDR3 sequence is 14 residues long. The germline CDR1 and CDR2 sequences are MDHEN and SYDVKM. The CDR3 protein is CASTLGQRGEKLFF. The DNA for the CDR3 is TGTGCCAGCACCTTAGGACAGCGGGGGGAAAAACTGTTTTTT.

This chain uses TRBV9 with TRBJ2-7; 9 bases are shared with TRBD2. Germline trimming cut 0 bases from V and 1 base from J; bases unmatched to any gene: 5. The germline V gene encodes CDR1 SGDLS and CDR2 YYNGEE. This CDR3 has 16 residues. In nucleotides, the CDR3 is TGTGCCAGCAGCGTAGGAGAGACTAGCGGATCCTACGAGCAGTACTTC. Its protein is CASSVGETSGSYEQYF.

The sample holds many counts of this clonotype. The J gene is TRBJ2-1, the V gene TRBV12-3 or TRBV12-4, with D possibly being TRBD1 (8 bases). Trimming stripped 3 bases from V and 1 base from J, with 25 bases between. CDR3 length: 20 amino acids. CDR3 residues: CASSFVIGPKRDRSYNEQFF. The DNA of the CDR3 is TGTGCCAGCAGTTTCGTAATAGGCCCTAAGCGGGACAGGTCCTACAATGAGCAGTTCTTC.

The chain uses TRBV6-2 or TRBV6-3 and TRBJ1-1; D ambiguous. The length of the CDR3 is 15 residues. V was trimmed by 5 bases and J by 7 bases, leaving 20 bases between them. Per the germline V gene, CDR1 is MNHEY and CDR2 is SVGEGT. The CDR3 sequence is CASSDHTGSRGEAFF. The CDR3 region has the DNA TGTGCCAGCAGTGACCATACCGGGTCGCGGGGTGAAGCTTTCTTT.

The chain links TRBV28 to TRBJ2-3; maybe TRBD2 (6 bases). The germline gives CDR1 MDHEN, CDR2 SYDVKM. CDR3 length: 16 residues. V lost 3 bases and J 3 bases, leaving 16 bases between the germline ends. The CDR3 protein is CASSFNRGAGTDTQYF. CDR3 sequence (DNA): TGTGCCAGCAGTTTTAATAGGGGAGCGGGTACAGATACGCAGTATTTT.

This clonotype was detected many times. This chain connects TRBV7-2 to TRBJ1-6, with D perhaps TRBD1 (6 bases). V was trimmed by 4 bases and J by 10 bases, leaving 26 bases between them. Germline loops: CDR1 SGHTA, CDR2 FQGNSA. This CDR3 has 18 amino acids. CDR3 residues: CASSSNAPGAWRGSPLHF. DNA of the CDR3: TGTGCCAGCAGCTCCAATGCGCCAGGGGCTTGGAGGGGATCACCCCTCCACTTT. Full variable domain (rest looked up from reference TRBV7-2 and TRBJ1-6): GAGVSQSPSNKVTEKGKDVELRCDPISGHTALYWYRQSLGQGLEFLIYFQGNSAPDKSGLPSDRFSAERTGGSVSTLTIQRTQQEDSAVYLCASSSNAPGAWRGSPLHFGNGTRLTVT.

This clonotype showed up many times. V is TRBV6-1 and J is TRBJ2-7; D gene uncertain. The CDR3 runs to 14 residues. The V end lost 5 bases, the J end lost 3 bases, and 14 bases lay between the germline ends. CDR1 is MNHNS and CDR2 is SASEGT in the germline V gene. The CDR3 DNA reads as TGTGCCAGCAGTAAGGACGGGCCCCGCTACGAGCAGTACTTC. Amino acid sequence: CASSKDGPRYEQYF.

The CDR3 DNA follows: TGTGCCAGCAGTGAAGTGGGGGGCTTTGGGGCCAACGTCCTGACTTTC. It encodes CASSEVGGFGANVLTF. This chain joins TRBV25-1 and TRBJ2-6; D may match TRBD1 or TRBD2 (6 bases each). Germline CDR1 reads MGHDK; CDR2 reads SYGVNS. This CDR3 is 16 amino acids long. V was clipped by 2 bases and J by 3 bases, with 11 bases between them. Based on the CDR3 plus reference TRBV25-1 and TRBJ2-6, the full variable domain is EADIYQTPRYLVIGTGKKITLECSQTMGHDKMYWYQQDPGMELHLIHYSYGVNSTEKGDLSSESTVSRIRTEHFPLTLESARPSHTSQYLCASSEVGGFGANVLTFGAGSRLTVL.

This clonotype was seen repeatedly, ten times or more. A read error may produce the germline difference seen at one junction end. The J gene is TRBJ2-7, the V gene TRBV7-2; D unresolved. The CDR3 is made up of 11 amino acids. Germline CDR1 reads SGHTA; CDR2 reads FQGNSA. CDR3 nucleotide sequence: TGTGCCAGCGGACGTACGTACGCGCAGTACTTC. It specifies CASGRTYAQYF. Looking up the rest from reference TRBV7-2 and TRBJ2-7 gives the full variable domain: GAGVSQSPSNKVTEKGKDVELRCDPISGHTALYWYRQSLGQGLEFLIYFQGNSAPDKSGLPSDRFSAERTGGSVSTLTIQRTQQEDSAVYLCASGRTYAQYFGPGTRLTVT.